This T cell receptor (beta chain) was identified in a study of blood T cell repertoires in COVID-19. Turning to the study itself: Researchers got acute and convalescent COVID-19 samples from the United States, Italy and Spain.

Adults between roughly 18 and 89 years of age took part from some 25 US areas. Cohort 3 recovered donors had two negative PCRs, clearance, or symptom resolution. The CDR3 has 15 amino acids. Losses at the gene ends were 5 bases for V and 6 bases for J; bases not matched to a gene: 6. CDR1 is SGHVS and CDR2 is FNYEAQ in the germline V gene. How the authors handled the data: Estimation of nucleated cell counts was performed using reference gene primer amplification. Data came from immunoSEQ multiplex PCR; TCRdb stores just in-frame clones and leaves some out. D and trimming come from the DNA, and the V and J calls and clone size come from that table. This table has a few hundred thousand clones, about 81% appearing once.

The chain recombines TRBV7-6 with TRBJ1-3; 11 bases match TRBD1. Source material: PBMCs or T cells enriched from blood (not recorded which). This clonotype was sampled from a man in his forties who had recovered from COVID-19. The DNA of the CDR3 is TGTGCCAGCAGCCCCGGGACAGGGGGTTCAAACACCATATATTTT. As protein: CASSPGTGGSNTIYF.